Included here is one T cell receptor (beta chain) sequence, with context. The data were obtained in a study of blood T cell repertoires in COVID-19. Study-wide background: Samples of COVID-19 (acute and convalescent) were obtained from the United States, Italy and Spain. Sources were T cells, B-cell-depleted T cells, or PBMCs; the material itself was cDNA or gDNA.

Per the study methods: The authors estimated nucleated cell counts from reference gene primer amplification. The repertoire was sequenced with immunoSEQ multiplex PCR; TCRdb's copy has only in-frame clones and lacks some. V and J calls plus clone size are reproduced from that table; the DNA served to infer D and trimming. The profile shows 140,000 or so clones, about 87% of them singletons. Germline CDR1 is SEHNR and CDR2 is FQNEAQ (reference sequence). The CDR3 extends over 15 amino acids. Trimming shortened V by 1 base and J by 2 bases, and 9 bases separated the two germline ends. The source is a human donor in a cohort sampled during active COVID-19. This chain joins TRBV7-9 and TRBJ1-5; D is perhaps TRBD1 (5 bases). Sequencing input: peripheral blood. The DNA of the CDR3 is TGTGCCAGCAGCTTAGGGGCGGGGGGCAATCAGCCCCAGCATTTT. This gives the protein CASSLGAGGNQPQHF.